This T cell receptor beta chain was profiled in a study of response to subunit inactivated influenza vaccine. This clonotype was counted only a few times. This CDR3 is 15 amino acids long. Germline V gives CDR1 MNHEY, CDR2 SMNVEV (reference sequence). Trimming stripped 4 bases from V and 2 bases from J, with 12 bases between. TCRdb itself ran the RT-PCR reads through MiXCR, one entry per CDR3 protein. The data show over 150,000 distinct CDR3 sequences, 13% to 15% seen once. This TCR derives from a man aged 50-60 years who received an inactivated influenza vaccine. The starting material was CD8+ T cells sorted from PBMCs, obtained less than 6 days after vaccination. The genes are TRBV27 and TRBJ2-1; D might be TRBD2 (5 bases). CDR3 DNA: TGTGCCAGCAGTTCGGGAATCGACCCCTACAATGAGCAGTTCTTC. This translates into CASSSGIDPYNEQFF.